This paragraph reports one T cell receptor (beta chain). These data come from a study of shared clonotypes between healthy human individuals. Assay: immunoSEQ multiplex PCR; the TCRdb copy retains only in-frame clones and omits some. The sample has roughly 1 million clones, 70% to 80% seen once. This CDR3 contains 17 residues. Trimming at V came to 5 bases and at J to 2 bases, leaving 12 bases not matched to a gene. CDR1 and CDR2 (germline): SGHAT, FQNNGV. The source of this sequence is a man in his late teens or twenties in good health. Some clones in this sample may be carry-over from other donors' samples. This sequence joins TRBV11-2 and TRBJ2-7; 10 bases are shared with TRBD2. Sequenced sample: memory CD4+ T cells from PBMCs. Subset given: CD45RA-negative fraction. DNA for the CDR3: TGTGCCAGCAGCCTACCTTATCGTAGCGGGGGGACCTACGAGCAGTACTTC. Amino acid sequence: CASSLPYRSGGTYEQYF.